This TCR beta chain was captured by sequencing in a study of blood T cell repertoires in COVID-19. Germline V gives CDR1 LGHNA, CDR2 YNFKEQ. The CDR3 runs 17 residues. J was trimmed by 2 bases and V by 4 bases; bases with no gene match: 12. Generated by immunoSEQ multiplex PCR, the TCRdb table keeps only in-frame clones and is missing some. In the table there are 250,000 to 300,000 clones, about 88% of which are singletons. The clonotype was recovered from a young man with active or convalescent COVID-19. Sequencing used peripheral blood. The chain carries TRBV4-2 and TRBJ2-3, with 7 bases identical to TRBD2. The CDR3 coding sequence is TGTGCCAGCAGCCGGCTCCCCTCGACTAGCCCCACAGATACGCAGTATTTT. Protein: CASSRLPSTSPTDTQYF.